The present entry profiles one T cell receptor (beta chain) with its context. A read error is possible here, since a much larger clone lies one base away. The sample comes from a study of tumor-infiltrating lymphocytes in primary liver carcinoma. Study-wide background: The patients, men and women alike, were aged 30 to 69 years.

Constant-region priming of 500 ng total RNA yielded TCR beta cDNA. Researchers made the TCR beta libraries by running three nested multiplex PCR rounds with slightly modified ARM-PCR. A C-beta reverse primer was combined with TRBV1-TRBV30 forward primers in the first two PCR rounds, and each round had 10 cycles. Each CDR3 protein is one row after TCRdb ran MiXCR on the multiplex PCR reads. Of 95,000 to 150,000 distinct CDR3 sequences in the sample, under 65% were seen once. Co-extraction of RNA and DNA was performed on roughly 20-34 mg of unsorted bulk tissue. The CDR3 is made up of 12 amino acids. In germline, CDR1 is SGHVS, CDR2 FQNEAQ.

The chain recombines TRBV7-8 with TRBJ2-7; D is perhaps TRBD2 (5 bases). The specimen sequenced was liver tumor tissue from sampling region 3. The subset here: tumor region T3, left-lateral pole. The receptor was derived from a woman in her sixties with primary liver carcinoma and hepatitis B virus infection. The CDR3 loop reads CTSSPQSTPRDF. CDR3 DNA: TGTACCAGCAGCCCTCAATCGACACCGAGGGACTTC.